This T cell receptor (beta chain) is from a study of blood T cell repertoires in COVID-19. Study information: Samples came from the United States, Italy and Spain, spanning acute and convalescent COVID-19. From T cells, B-cell-depleted T cells, or PBMCs came the material, which was cDNA or gDNA.

Method: immunoSEQ multiplex PCR; TCRdb's copy keeps in-frame clones and lacks some. The sample shows 75,000 to 80,000 clones, 70% to 90% of them seen only once. Germline loops: CDR1 SGHRS, CDR2 YFSETQ. This CDR3 has 15 amino acids. Trimming removed 4 bases at V and 0 bases at J, with 11 bases between. Source material: peripheral blood. The TCR sequence derives from a human donor in a cohort sampled during active COVID-19. The V call is TRBV5-1, the J call TRBJ1-5; D might be TRBD1 (5 bases). DNA of the CDR3: TGCGCCAGCAGCCTCCAGGGTAATAGCAATCAGCCCCAGCATTTT. Translated, it gives CASSLQGNSNQPQHF.